Each of the 15 T cell receptor beta chains below was sequenced from the same sample in a study of kidney transplant recipient with SARS-CoV-2 infection. TCRdb processed the reads anew with MiXCR; each CDR3 protein has one entry. The sample holds 200,000 to 250,000 distinct CDR3 sequences, more than 25% seen once. The material was a blood sample, obtained at baseline and on day 111 from a kidney transplant recipient. The source of these receptors is a male patient in his 30s who had COVID-19 and was a kidney transplant recipient. The T cells may come from the graft donor.

This clonotype has more than one count but fewer than ten. A clone one base away is much larger, so this may be a read error. The V call is TRBV9, the J call TRBJ2-2, with TRBD2 as a possible D gene (7 bases). The CDR3 sequence is 16 residues long. From germline, CDR1 is SGDLS and CDR2 YYNGEE. CDR3 DNA: TGTGCCAGCGGCGTTCGGGGGGCAGTGAACACCGGGGAGCTGTTTTTT. It yields the protein CASGVRGAVNTGELFF.

This clonotype has ten or more counts. The V and J genes are TRBV3-1 and TRBJ2-7; 7 bases match TRBD1. The CDR3 runs 15 residues. V trimming: 0 bases; J trimming: 5 bases; junction bases outside the gene matches: 7. Germline V gene lookup returns CDR1 LGHDT and CDR2 YNNKEL (reference sequence). CDR3 bases: TGTGCCAGCAGCCAAGATCGACAGGGAGTCAACGAGCAGTACTTC. Translation gives CASSQDRQGVNEQYF.

This chain links TRBV11-3 with TRBJ2-1, with D hard to call. The CDR3 length is 13 residues. CDR1 and CDR2 from the germline V gene are SGHNT and YENEEA. V was pared by 0 bases and J by 7 bases, with 7 bases between. The CDR3 spells CASSLEALNEQFF. The CDR3 DNA sequence: TGTGCCAGCAGCTTAGAGGCCCTGAATGAGCAGTTCTTC. The full variable domain, completed using reference TRBV11-3 and TRBJ2-1, is EAGVVQSPRYKIIEKKQPVAFWCNPISGHNTLYWYLQNLGQGPELLIRYENEEAVDDSQLPKDRFSAERLKGVDSTLKIQPAELGDSAVYLCASSLEALNEQFFGPGTRLTVL.

The table lists this clonotype with many counts. The genes are TRBV12-3 or TRBV12-4 and TRBJ2-2; no reliable D call. Trimming took off 2 bases at V and 6 bases at J, with 13 bases between the two ends. The CDR3 is 15 residues long. The CDR3 protein is CASSLSGYLAGELFF. Written as DNA, the CDR3 is TGTGCCAGCAGTTTATCCGGGTACTTGGCCGGGGAGCTGTTTTTT.

There are many counts of this clonotype. This chain joins TRBV6-5 and TRBJ1-2; the D gene is possibly TRBD1 (6 bases). CDR1 and CDR2 from the germline V gene are MNHEY and SVGAGI. The V end lost 5 bases, the J end lost 4 bases, and 11 bases lay between the germline ends. The CDR3 loop spans 13 amino acids. CDR3 residues: CASSAQGGYGYTF. The CDR3, as DNA: TGTGCCAGCAGTGCCCAAGGGGGCTATGGCTACACCTTC.

Note on this clonotype: This CDR3 fails to terminate in the conserved phenylalanine or tryptophan, so it likely reflects a read error. The V and J genes are TRBV7-3 and TRBJ2-1; D is possibly TRBD1 (6 bases). Germline lookup yields CDR1 SGHTA and CDR2 FQGTGA. Trimming stripped 5 bases from V and 4 bases from J, with 15 bases between. This CDR3 region has 15 residues. The CDR3 reads CASSPRRGQYNEQFL. Here the CDR3 DNA reads TGTGCCAGCAGCCCCCGCCGAGGACAGTACAATGAGCAGTTCCTC.

There are a few counts of this clonotype. J is TRBJ1-1 and V is TRBV7-9; 8 nucleotides agree with TRBD1. Per germline, CDR1 SEHNR and CDR2 FQNEAQ (reference sequence). Trimming took 0 bases from V and 0 from J; bases not matched to a gene: 9. The CDR3 extends over 18 amino acids. The chain's CDR3 is CASSLAIQGERLNTEAFF. Here the CDR3 DNA reads TGTGCCAGCAGCTTAGCTATACAGGGGGAAAGGCTGAACACTGAAGCTTTCTTT.

This clonotype occurred many times. The chain is built from TRBV24-1 and TRBJ2-1; TRBD1 matches 7 bases. CDR3 size: 14 residues. Germline V CDR1 and CDR2: KGHDR, SFDVKD. After removal of 6 bases from V and 4 bases from J, the junction contained 5 bases not matched to a gene. CDR3 in amino acids: CATSIGGSYNEQFF. For the CDR3, the DNA is TGTGCCACCAGTATAGGGGGCAGTTACAATGAGCAGTTCTTC.

This chain joins TRBV4-1 and TRBJ2-3; D call uncertain. The CDR3 has 14 residues. The germline V gene has CDR1 MGHRA and CDR2 YSYEKL. Trimming removed 4 bases from V and 6 bases from J, with 14 bases in between. The CDR3 DNA reads as TGCGCCAGCAGCCCACCTGGAGCTGGTGATACGCAGTATTTT. Amino acid sequence: CASSPPGAGDTQYF.

To note about this clonotype: This could be a read error, since a much larger clone is one nucleotide away. The CDR3 end shows no conserved phenylalanine or tryptophan, and so a read error is likely. It is unclear where the CDR3 begins or ends on the DNA, so no DNA is shown, and the CDR3 is as TCRdb lists it. This chain uses TRBV7-5 with TRBJ1-2. TRBV7-5 is a pseudogene. The CDR3 comprises 19 residues, both ends counted. Here the CDR3 reads CISVPELTVEVGKTYGYTL.

Details on this clonotype: A much bigger clone sits one base away, suggesting this may be a read error. The chain couples TRBV20-1 to TRBJ2-7, with 7 positions matching TRBD1. This CDR3 is 16 amino acids long. The germline V gene encodes CDR1 DFQATT and CDR2 SNEGSKA (reference sequence). In DNA form, the CDR3 reads TGCAATGCTCCCAATTTGAACAGGGGTAATGCCTACGAGCAGTACTTC. This encodes CNAPNLNRGNAYEQYF.

There are many counts of this clonotype. The J gene is TRBJ2-2, the V gene TRBV10-1, with 14 bases identical to TRBD2. The germline V gene has CDR1 WNHNN and CDR2 SYGVQD (reference sequence). V dropped 2 bases and J dropped 3; count of bases not matched to a gene: 2. This CDR3 region has 17 residues. The CDR3 coding sequence is TGCGCCAGCAGTGAGCCGGGACTAGCGGGGGACACCGGGGAGCTGTTTTTT. It encodes CASSEPGLAGDTGELFF.

This clonotype was seen ten or more times. The V and J genes are TRBV19 and TRBJ1-5; D call uncertain. Trimming took off 1 base at V and 2 bases at J, with 9 bases between the two ends. Per germline, CDR1 LNHDA and CDR2 SQIVND (reference sequence). CDR3 length: 15 amino acids. CDR3 residues: CASSIVVSGNQPQHF. Written as DNA, the CDR3 is TGTGCCAGTAGTATAGTTGTCAGTGGCAATCAGCCCCAGCATTTT.

Concerning this clonotype itself: A much larger clone lies one base from this, so it may be a read error. This chain links TRBV9 with TRBJ2-1; 8 bases align to TRBD2. After removal of 4 bases from V and 0 bases from J, the junction contained 3 bases not matched to a gene. Germline values: CDR1 SGDLS, CDR2 YYNGEE. CDR3 length: 15 residues. This chain's CDR3 is CASSMTSDSYNEQFF. As DNA, the CDR3 is TGTGCCAGCAGCATGACTAGCGACTCCTACAATGAGCAGTTCTTC.

This clonotype was counted ten times or more. The chain is built from TRBV24-1 and TRBJ1-2; no reliable D call. The CDR3 is 12 amino acids. Trimming cost V 0 bases and J 4 bases, with 2 bases left between them. Germline V gene data show CDR1 as KGHDR and CDR2 as SFDVKD. CDR3 sequence reads: CATSDLVYGYTF. Written as DNA, the CDR3 is TGTGCCACCAGTGATTTGGTCTATGGCTACACCTTC.